Below are 13 T cell receptor beta chains sequenced from a single sample in a study of radiation and T cells in renal cell carcinoma. Time point noted: baseline pretreatment blood. Treatment meaning: 15 Gy SBRT to primary tumor, nephrectomy 4 weeks later. Method: immunoSEQ multiplex PCR; TCRdb's copy keeps in-frame clones and lacks some. Counted here are about 88,000 clones, around nine tenths occurring once; the ten biggest clones make up roughly 8%. Sequences were derived from blood, sampled from a patient whose treatment included radiotherapy and nephrectomy. These TCRs come from a man in his fifties or sixties with renal cell carcinoma.

The chain links TRBV19 to TRBJ2-2; D perhaps matches TRBD2 (6 bases). Germline CDR1 reads LNHDA; CDR2 reads SQIVND (reference sequence). The CDR3 is 13 amino acids. With 3 bases removed from V and 7 bases from J, the gap between germline ends came to 9 bases. CDR3 residues: CASSIREDGELFF. The CDR3 DNA follows: TGTGCCAGTAGTATCAGGGAGGACGGGGAGCTGTTTTTT.

This chain joins TRBV4-3 and TRBJ2-7; D unresolved. Germline V CDR1 and CDR2: LGHNA, YSLEER. Trimming cost V 0 bases and J 0 bases, with 6 bases left between them. The CDR3 consists of 14 residues. The CDR3 sequence: CASSQDMSSYEQYF. DNA for the CDR3: TGCGCCAGCAGCCAAGATATGAGCTCCTACGAGCAGTACTTC.

V is TRBV29-1 and J is TRBJ2-3, with D possibly being TRBD1 (6 bases). Germline CDR1 reads SQVTM; CDR2 reads ANQGSEA. The CDR3 loop spans 13 amino acids. V gave up 8 bases and J gave up 2 bases, with 14 bases separating them. The CDR3: CSILGQTTDTQYF. Written as DNA, the CDR3 is TGCAGCATCCTTGGACAGACCACAGATACGCAGTATTTT.

The chain recombines TRBV30 with TRBJ2-3; D remains unclear. Germline CDR1 is GTSNPN and CDR2 is SVGIG (reference sequence). V lost 4 bases and J lost 2, with 7 bases in between. This CDR3 is 12 amino acids long. CDR3 loop: CAWKPYTDTQYF. DNA for the CDR3: TGTGCCTGGAAGCCTTACACAGATACGCAGTATTTT.

The chain combines TRBV5-4 with TRBJ2-7; 8 bases match TRBD2. CDR3 length: 15 amino acids. V trimming: 0 bases; J trimming: 3 bases; junction bases outside the gene matches: 5. CDR1 and CDR2 from the germline V gene are SGHNT and YYREEE (reference sequence). The CDR3 DNA reads TGTGCCAGCAGCTTGGGATCCGGGGGGGGCTACGAGCAGTACTTC. It codes for CASSLGSGGGYEQYF.

This chain uses TRBV7-8 with TRBJ2-6; D remains unclear. The CDR3 consists of 16 residues. The germline V gene encodes CDR1 SGHVS and CDR2 FQNEAQ. The V end was cut by 4 bases, the J end by 2 bases, with 12 bases between. The CDR3 coding sequence is TGTGCCAGCAGCTCTACCCCTGCGGCTGGGGCCAACGTCCTGACTTTC. Residues: CASSSTPAAGANVLTF.

This clone came up a few times. This chain joins TRBV5-1 and TRBJ2-4; TRBD1 matches at 8 bases. The CDR3 spans 14 residues. Germline V CDR1 and CDR2: SGHRS, YFSETQ. Losses at the gene ends were 0 bases for V and 9 bases for J; bases not matched to a gene: 5. In DNA, the CDR3 is TGCGCCAGCAGCTTGGCCCGGACAGGGTCCATTCAGTACTTC. Encoded protein: CASSLARTGSIQYF.

CDR3 nucleotide sequence: TGTGCCACCAGCGGGGGGACTGAAGCTTTCTTT. This sequence encodes CATSGGTEAFF. The chain employs TRBV15 and TRBJ1-1; D is possibly TRBD1 (5 bases). Germline CDR1 and CDR2: LNHNV and YYDKDF (reference sequence). The CDR3 is 11 amino acids. V dropped 5 bases and J dropped 5 bases, with 6 bases sitting between them.

V and J are TRBV19 and TRBJ1-2; 8 bases are shared with TRBD1. Germline loops: CDR1 LNHDA, CDR2 SQIVND (reference sequence). This CDR3 contains 14 residues. The J segment lost 6 bases and the V segment lost 6 bases, leaving 9 bases of the junction unmatched. The CDR3 DNA sequence: TGTGCCAGTAGGGAAACGGACAGGGTACATGGCTACACCTTC. Translated, it gives CASRETDRVHGYTF.

The J gene is TRBJ2-3, the V gene TRBV30; 8 nucleotides agree with TRBD1. This CDR3 comprises 14 residues. Germline V gene sequence: CDR1 GTSNPN, CDR2 SVGIG (reference sequence). The trim removed 6 bases at V and 0 bases at J, leaving 5 bases unmatched. CDR3 coding DNA: TGTGCCTGCGGCAGGGGGCTTAGCACAGATACGCAGTATTTT. Its protein product is CACGRGLSTDTQYF. The whole variable domain, remainder taken from reference TRBV30 and TRBJ2-3, is SQTIHQWPATLVQPVGSPLSLECTVEGTSNPNLYWYRQAAGRGLQLLFYSVGIGQISSEVPQNLSASRPQDRQFILSSKKLLLSDSGFYLCACGRGLSTDTQYFGPGTRLTVL.

The gene calls are TRBV29-1 and TRBJ2-5, with TRBD1 matching over 9 bases. The end of the DNA fits TRBJ2-7 better, so the J call may be wrong. The germline CDR1 and CDR2 sequences are SQVTM and ANQGSEA. The length of the CDR3 is 13 residues. CDR3 region: CSVARTGDYEQYF. The CDR3 nucleotides read TGCAGCGTTGCTAGGACAGGGGACTACGAGCAGTACTTC.

This clone was counted only a few times. The chain employs TRBV19 and TRBJ2-2, with D uncertain. This CDR3 region has 14 residues. Trimming pared 5 bases from V and 8 bases from J, leaving 15 bases between. The germline V gene has CDR1 LNHDA and CDR2 SQIVND (reference sequence). Here the CDR3 reads CASSSRPDGGELFF. DNA for the CDR3: TGTGCCAGTAGTTCGAGACCGGACGGAGGGGAGCTGTTTTTT.

The chain recombines TRBV7-9 with TRBJ1-1, with D unresolved. The CDR3 has 15 residues. Trimming removed 3 bases from V and 11 bases from J, with 22 bases in between. Germline CDR1 reads SEHNR; CDR2 reads FQNEAQ (reference sequence). The CDR3 loop is CASSFLTVDHNRAFF. The CDR3 coding sequence is TGTGCCAGCAGCTTCCTGACCGTAGACCACAATAGGGCTTTCTTT.